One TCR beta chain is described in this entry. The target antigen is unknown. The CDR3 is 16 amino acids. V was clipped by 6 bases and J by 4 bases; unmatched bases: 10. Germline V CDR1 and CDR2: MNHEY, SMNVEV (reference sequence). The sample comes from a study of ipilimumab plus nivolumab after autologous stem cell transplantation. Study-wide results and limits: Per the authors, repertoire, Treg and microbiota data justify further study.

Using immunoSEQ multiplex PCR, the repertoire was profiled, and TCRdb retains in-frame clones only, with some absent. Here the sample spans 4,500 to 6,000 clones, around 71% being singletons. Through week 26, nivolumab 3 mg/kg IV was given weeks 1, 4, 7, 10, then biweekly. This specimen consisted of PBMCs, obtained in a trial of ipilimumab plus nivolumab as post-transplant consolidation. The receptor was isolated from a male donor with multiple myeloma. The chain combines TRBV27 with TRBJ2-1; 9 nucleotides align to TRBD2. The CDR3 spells CASSLSPSGIYNEQFF. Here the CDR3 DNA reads TGTGCCAGCAGCCTCAGTCCTAGCGGGATATACAATGAGCAGTTCTTC.